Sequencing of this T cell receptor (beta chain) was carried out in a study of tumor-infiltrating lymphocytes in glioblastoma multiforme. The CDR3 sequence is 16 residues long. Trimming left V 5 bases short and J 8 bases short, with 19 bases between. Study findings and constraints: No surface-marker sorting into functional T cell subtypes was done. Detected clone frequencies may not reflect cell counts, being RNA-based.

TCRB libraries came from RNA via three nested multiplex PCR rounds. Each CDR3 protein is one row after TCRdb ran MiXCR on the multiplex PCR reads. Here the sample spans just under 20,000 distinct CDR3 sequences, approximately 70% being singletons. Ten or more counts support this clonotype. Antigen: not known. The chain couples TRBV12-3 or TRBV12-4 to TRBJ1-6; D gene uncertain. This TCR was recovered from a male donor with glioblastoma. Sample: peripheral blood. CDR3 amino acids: CASSRFGTAGDSPLHF. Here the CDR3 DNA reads TGTGCCAGCAGTCGATTCGGTACAGCCGGGGATTCACCCCTCCACTTT.